A single sample is the source of the 28 T cell receptor beta chains below, sequenced in a study of OX40 agonist ivuxolimab in advanced cancers. The repertoire was sequenced with immunoSEQ multiplex PCR; TCRdb's copy has only in-frame clones and lacks some. The sample lists roughly 47,000 clones; around 89% were seen once. The sequenced sample was CD4+ or CD8+ T cells sorted from blood, obtained in a trial of the OX40 agonist ivuxolimab. The receptor set was obtained from an adult with an advanced solid tumor such as melanoma, head and neck, liver or kidney cancer.

This chain joins TRBV28 and TRBJ1-1, with D possibly being TRBD1 (6 bases). Trimming took off 6 bases at V and 3 bases at J, with 11 bases between the two ends. CDR1 MDHEN and CDR2 SYDVKM come from the germline V gene. CDR3 length: 13 amino acids. The CDR3: CASSLGQYTEAFF. The CDR3 region has the DNA TGTGCCAGCAGCCTCGGACAGTACACTGAAGCTTTCTTT.

This sequence joins TRBV19 and TRBJ1-3; D unresolved. The germline V gene encodes CDR1 LNHDA and CDR2 SQIVND (reference sequence). This CDR3 region has 13 residues. The germline V and J ends were trimmed by 6 bases and 4 bases, with 10 bases remaining between them. This CDR3 reads CASSPALGNTIYF. Written as DNA, the CDR3 is TGTGCCAGTAGCCCCGCCCTGGGAAACACCATATATTTT.

This clone was detected only once. The V and J genes are TRBV6-4 and TRBJ2-1, with 13 bases lining up with TRBD2. The CDR3 is 16 residues long. Germline V gene lookup returns CDR1 MRHNA and CDR2 SNTAGT. Unmatched junction bases numbered 6, after V lost 7 bases and J lost 3 bases. CDR3 in DNA: TGTGCCAGCATGGGGACTAGCGGGACTTACTACAATGAGCAGTTCTTC. This translates into CASMGTSGTYYNEQFF.

The genes are TRBV11-2 and TRBJ2-2; 13 bases map to TRBD2. With V trimmed by 5 bases and J by 7 bases, 1 base remained unmatched. Germline CDR1 is SGHAT and CDR2 is FQNNGV. The CDR3 runs 14 residues. The CDR3 loop reads CASSTSGRVGELFF. The CDR3 coding sequence is TGTGCCAGCAGCACTAGCGGGAGGGTCGGGGAGCTGTTTTTT.

The chain uses TRBV19 and TRBJ2-7, with TRBD2 as a possible D gene (6 bases). CDR1 LNHDA and CDR2 SQIVND come from the germline V gene (reference sequence). V lost 3 bases, J lost 3 bases, and 15 bases lay in between. This CDR3 spans 15 amino acids. The CDR3 loop reads CASSIVSLGGYEQYF. CDR3 nucleotides: TGTGCCAGTAGTATTGTTTCCCTCGGGGGCTACGAGCAGTACTTC.

In this sample, this clone turned up a few times. The CDR3 nucleotides are TGTGCCAGCAGCCCAGACCGTCCGGGACTCGAGCAGTACTTC. This encodes CASSPDRPGLEQYF. The chain uses TRBV9 and TRBJ2-7, with a weak D call TRBD2 (6 bases). Germline V gene sequence: CDR1 SGDLS, CDR2 YYNGEE. The CDR3 runs 14 residues. The V end lost 4 bases, the J end lost 6 bases, and 17 bases lay between the germline ends.

V usage is TRBV9 and J usage is TRBJ2-3; D uncertain. The CDR3 is 14 amino acids. CDR1 is SGDLS and CDR2 is YYNGEE in the germline V gene. V dropped 0 bases and J dropped 2 bases, with 7 bases sitting between them. CDR3: CASSVEELTDTQYF. In nucleotides, the CDR3 is TGTGCCAGCAGCGTAGAAGAGCTCACAGATACGCAGTATTTT.

The CDR3 spells CASYHGNSWDEQFF. CDR3 bases: TGTGCCAGCTATCACGGGAATAGCTGGGATGAGCAGTTCTTC. This rearrangement joins TRBV18 to TRBJ2-1; D possibly corresponds to TRBD2 (5 bases). V lost 7 bases and J lost 8, with 18 bases in between. The CDR3 has 14 amino acids. Germline CDR1 KGHSH, CDR2 LQKENI.

The rearrangement joins TRBV9 to TRBJ2-6; tentatively, D is TRBD1 (5 bases). Germline V gene sequence: CDR1 SGDLS, CDR2 YYNGEE. V gave up 7 bases and J gave up 0 bases, with 8 bases separating them. This CDR3 spans 14 amino acids. This CDR3 reads CASGDSSGANVLTF. In nucleotides, the CDR3 is TGTGCCAGCGGAGACAGCTCTGGGGCCAACGTCCTGACTTTC.

A remark on this clone: The germline gene is not matched at one end of the junction; a read error may be the cause. The chain carries TRBV6-4 and TRBJ1-2, with 8 nucleotides matching TRBD1. Germline CDR1 MRHNA, CDR2 SNTAGT. This CDR3 has 14 amino acids. CDR3 DNA sequence: TGTGTCAGCAGTGACTCAGACAGGGGAGGTGGCTACACCTTC. Amino acids: CVSSDSDRGGGYTF.

The V gene is TRBV4-1, the J gene TRBJ1-1, with D perhaps TRBD1 (6 bases). CDR1 is MGHRA, CDR2 YSYEKL, per germline. V dropped 1 base and J dropped 2 bases, with 8 bases sitting between them. This CDR3 is built from 14 residues. Here the CDR3 reads CASSQARGNTEAFF. Written as DNA, the CDR3 is TGCGCCAGCAGCCAAGCCAGGGGTAACACTGAAGCTTTCTTT.

The chain carries TRBV2 and TRBJ2-7; 7 bases are shared with TRBD2. Per germline, CDR1 SNHLY and CDR2 FYNNEI. J was trimmed by 0 bases and V by 11 bases; bases with no gene match: 7. This CDR3 contains 13 residues. CDR3 protein: CAARLADSYEQYF. CDR3 DNA: TGTGCCGCCCGCCTAGCGGACTCCTACGAGCAGTACTTC.

The rearrangement links TRBV2 to TRBJ2-2, with D uncertain. The CDR3 contains 16 residues. V lost 1 base and J 0 bases, leaving 9 bases between the germline ends. Germline V gene data show CDR1 as SNHLY and CDR2 as FYNNEI. The CDR3 nucleotides are TGTGCCAGCAGTGAAGTGGCAGCGACGAACACCGGGGAGCTGTTTTTT. Translated: CASSEVAATNTGELFF.

The V gene is TRBV9, the J gene TRBJ2-2; 8 nucleotides line up with TRBD2. This CDR3 is 15 amino acids long. Germline trimming cut 5 bases from V and 4 bases from J; bases unmatched to any gene: 7. The germline gives CDR1 SGDLS, CDR2 YYNGEE. The chain's CDR3 is CASRLSGSSTGELFF. CDR3 DNA: TGTGCCAGCAGATTAAGCGGGAGTAGCACCGGGGAGCTGTTTTTT.

The chain uses TRBV15 and TRBJ1-5, with D possibly matching TRBD1 (6 bases). CDR1 and CDR2 from the germline V gene are LNHNV and YYDKDF (reference sequence). There are 22 residues in the CDR3. The V gene lost 2 bases and the J gene lost 0 bases, with 29 bases spanning the gap. The CDR3 nucleotides are TGTGCCACCAGCAGACCCGAAGGGGGGATACAGCAGTATGGCCATAGCAATCAGCCCCAGCATTTT. It codes for CATSRPEGGIQQYGHSNQPQHF. The variable domain in full, with the rest retrieved from reference TRBV15 and TRBJ1-5, is DAMVIQNPRYQVTQFGKPVTLSCSQTLNHNVMYWYQQKSSQAPKLLFHYYDKDFNNEADTPDNFQSRRPNTSFCFLDIRSPGLGDTAMYLCATSRPEGGIQQYGHSNQPQHFGDGTRLSIL.

The chain couples TRBV27 to TRBJ2-6; D call uncertain. Germline V gene data show CDR1 as MNHEY and CDR2 as SMNVEV (reference sequence). This CDR3 has 16 residues. V was cut by 3 bases and J by 0 bases, with 9 bases left in between. CDR3 loop: CASSFLVSSGANVLTF. The CDR3 region has the DNA TGTGCCAGCAGTTTCCTCGTGAGCTCTGGGGCCAACGTCCTGACTTTC.

This clone was seen a single time. The V gene is TRBV29-1, the J gene TRBJ2-7; 7 bases line up with TRBD1. V shed 4 bases and J 5 bases; nucleotides not matched to a gene: 8. The germline CDR1 and CDR2 sequences are SQVTM and ANQGSEA. The CDR3 loop spans 13 amino acids. The CDR3 region has the DNA TGCAGCGTTGGGAGGACAGGCCTCAACGAGCAGTACTTC. Translating gives CSVGRTGLNEQYF.

The chain couples TRBV29-1 to TRBJ1-2; 11 nucleotides match TRBD1. Germline V gene lookup returns CDR1 SQVTM and CDR2 ANQGSEA. The J segment lost 8 bases and the V segment lost 0 bases, leaving 8 bases of the junction unmatched. The CDR3 is 15 amino acids. This CDR3 reads CSVEDQGQGAGGYTF. The CDR3 DNA reads TGCAGCGTTGAAGATCAAGGACAGGGGGCTGGCGGCTACACCTTC.

The chain couples TRBV18 to TRBJ2-7; D uncertain. The CDR3 totals 15 residues. The germline CDR1 and CDR2 sequences are KGHSH and LQKENI. Trimming cost V 0 bases and J 0 bases, with 9 bases left between them. CDR3: CASSPPVSHSYEQYF. CDR3 sequence (DNA): TGTGCCAGCTCACCACCGGTCAGCCACTCCTACGAGCAGTACTTC.

The chain links TRBV5-6 to TRBJ2-1; no clear D gene. V was trimmed by 0 bases and J by 6 bases, leaving 10 bases between them. The CDR3 is made up of 14 amino acids. Germline CDR1 reads SGHDT; CDR2 reads YYEEEE. This CDR3 reads CASSLENRANEQFF. The CDR3 coding sequence is TGTGCCAGCAGCTTGGAGAACCGGGCCAATGAGCAGTTCTTC.

The chain carries TRBV19 and TRBJ2-1, with TRBD2 matching over 9 bases. Per the germline V gene, CDR1 is LNHDA and CDR2 is SQIVND (reference sequence). The CDR3 contains 15 residues. V gave up 5 bases and J gave up 1 base; unmatched junction bases: 3. CDR3 in amino acids: CASSFSGRSYNEQFF. The CDR3 DNA follows: TGTGCCAGTAGTTTTAGCGGGAGATCCTACAATGAGCAGTTCTTC.

V and J are TRBV6-5 and TRBJ2-1; 7 bases are shared with TRBD2. V lost 3 bases and J lost 8; bases outside the gene matches: 7. The germline V gene encodes CDR1 MNHEY and CDR2 SVGAGI. The CDR3 contains 14 residues. CDR3 sequence reads: CASSYPRLADEQFF. CDR3 coding DNA: TGTGCCAGCAGTTATCCCCGACTAGCTGATGAGCAGTTCTTC.

The rearrangement joins TRBV4-3 to TRBJ2-5; D gene uncertain. Germline loops: CDR1 LGHNA, CDR2 YSLEER. The CDR3 is 15 amino acids. With 0 bases removed from V and 5 bases from J, the gap between germline ends came to 13 bases. In DNA form, the CDR3 reads TGCGCCAGCAGCCAAGATTTGTACGGTATGGAGACCCAGTACTTC. It encodes CASSQDLYGMETQYF.

V and J are TRBV13 and TRBJ2-5; D is possibly TRBD1 (6 bases). This CDR3 comprises 15 residues. V dropped 1 base and J dropped 3 bases, with 12 bases sitting between them. Germline-derived CDR1 and CDR2 are PRHDT and FYEKMQ (reference sequence). The chain's CDR3 is CASSLEGTPKETQYF. The DNA for the CDR3 is TGTGCCAGCAGCTTAGAAGGGACACCCAAAGAGACCCAGTACTTC. Full variable domain (missing parts from reference TRBV13 and TRBJ2-5): AAGVIQSPRHLIKEKRETATLKCYPIPRHDTVYWYQQGPGQDPQFLISFYEKMQSDKGSIPDRFSAQQFSDYHSELNMSSLELGDSALYFCASSLEGTPKETQYFGPGTRLLVL.

The rearrangement links TRBV27 to TRBJ1-2, with D unresolved. V was trimmed by 1 base and J by 0 bases, leaving 9 bases between them. The CDR3 is made up of 15 amino acids. Germline V gene sequence: CDR1 MNHEY, CDR2 SMNVEV (reference sequence). The CDR3 bases are TGTGCCAGCAGTTTATGGTCTGGGGCTAACTATGGCTACACCTTC. It is translated as CASSLWSGANYGYTF.

The chain carries TRBV7-9 and TRBJ2-3; D ambiguous. Germline V gene lookup returns CDR1 SEHNR and CDR2 FQNEAQ (reference sequence). The CDR3 spans 12 residues. The germline V and J ends were trimmed by 5 bases and 4 bases, with 7 bases remaining between them. The CDR3 spells CASSLGADTQYF. CDR3 nucleotide sequence: TGTGCCAGCAGCCTTGGGGCAGATACGCAGTATTTT.

This sequence joins TRBV21-1 and TRBJ2-7; the table calls TRBD2, which could not be checked here. TRBV21-1 is deemed a pseudogene. The CDR3 runs to 15 residues. The chain's CDR3 is CASSKWDLPRYEQYF. The CDR3 DNA is TGTGCCAGCAGCAAGTGGGACTTACCCCGCTACGAGCAGTACTTC.

The chain uses TRBV7-9 and TRBJ2-5, with 8 bases matching TRBD2. The CDR3 totals 15 residues. Germline V lookup: CDR1 SEHNR, CDR2 FQNEAQ (reference sequence). The V gene end was trimmed by 1 base and the J gene end by 2 bases; junction bases not matched to a gene: 3. CDR3 region: CASSLVASGQETQYF. In DNA form, the CDR3 reads TGTGCCAGCAGCTTAGTGGCTAGCGGGCAAGAGACCCAGTACTTC.